These 7 T cell receptor beta chains were sequenced from one sample in a study of control samples from healthy donors and cancer patients. Method: immunoSEQ multiplex PCR; TCRdb's copy keeps in-frame clones and lacks some. This sample has approximately 86,000 clones, with about 89% found just once. Material for sequencing was blood. Source of these receptors: a man aged 25 to 45 in good health.

This clone was seen a few times. This chain uses TRBV24-1 with TRBJ2-6; a possible D gene is TRBD1 (6 bases). Germline values: CDR1 KGHDR, CDR2 SFDVKD. Trimming left V 4 bases short and J 1 base short, with 10 bases between. CDR3 size: 16 residues. The DNA for the CDR3 is TGTGCCACCAGTGACACAGGGAGATCTGGGGCCAACGTCCTGACTTTC. The encoded protein is CATSDTGRSGANVLTF.

This clone occurred once. The chain employs TRBV10-2 and TRBJ1-5; 7 positions match TRBD1. CDR1 is WSHSY and CDR2 is SAAADI in the germline V gene. The CDR3 is made up of 13 amino acids. V shed 3 bases and J 5 bases; nucleotides not matched to a gene: 1. The DNA of the CDR3 is TGCGCCAGCAGTGAACAGGGGTATCAGCCCCAGCATTTT. As protein: CASSEQGYQPQHF.

The rearrangement joins TRBV24-1 to TRBJ2-7, with 8 bases that match TRBD2. Trimming cost V 5 bases and J 1 base; bases outside gene matches: 3. Germline CDR1 and CDR2: KGHDR and SFDVKD. The CDR3 contains 14 residues. CDR3 coding DNA: TGTGCCACCAGTGGGGGGACTAGGTCCTACGAGCAGTACTTC. It codes for CATSGGTRSYEQYF.

The chain uses TRBV3-1 (or the pseudogene TRBV3-2) and TRBJ2-4; D remains ambiguous. From germline, CDR1 is LGHDT and CDR2 YNNKEL (reference sequence). The CDR3 runs 14 residues. Trimming took 5 bases from V and 4 from J, leaving 12 bases between them. The CDR3, as DNA: TGTGCCAGCAGCGCTACAGAGATAAAAAACATTCAGTACTTC. It encodes CASSATEIKNIQYF.

The rearrangement joins TRBV3-1 (or the pseudogene TRBV3-2) to TRBJ2-5; possibly TRBD2 for D (5 bases). V was trimmed by 6 bases and J by 5 bases, leaving 10 bases between them. This CDR3 region has 12 residues. Germline V gene sequence: CDR1 LGHDT, CDR2 YNNKEL (reference sequence). This CDR3 is CASSQRMETQYF. The CDR3 DNA is TGTGCCAGCAGTCAGCGGATGGAGACCCAGTACTTC.

V and J are TRBV9 and TRBJ2-1; possibly TRBD1 for D (6 bases). The germline CDR1 and CDR2 sequences are SGDLS and YYNGEE. The CDR3 is made up of 15 amino acids. V was cut by 0 bases and J by 3 bases, with 10 bases left in between. The CDR3 DNA sequence: TGTGCCAGCAGCGTAGGGCAGGGGTACTACAATGAGCAGTTCTTC. Translation gives CASSVGQGYYNEQFF.

The chain carries TRBV6-1 and TRBJ1-5, with 9 bases identical to TRBD1. The CDR3 runs to 17 residues. With V trimmed by 4 bases and J by 0 bases, 7 bases remained unmatched. The germline V gene encodes CDR1 MNHNS and CDR2 SASEGT. The CDR3, as DNA: TGTGCCAGCAGTGCCCAGACAGGGGGTTATAGCAATCAGCCCCAGCATTTT. Translation gives CASSAQTGGYSNQPQHF.